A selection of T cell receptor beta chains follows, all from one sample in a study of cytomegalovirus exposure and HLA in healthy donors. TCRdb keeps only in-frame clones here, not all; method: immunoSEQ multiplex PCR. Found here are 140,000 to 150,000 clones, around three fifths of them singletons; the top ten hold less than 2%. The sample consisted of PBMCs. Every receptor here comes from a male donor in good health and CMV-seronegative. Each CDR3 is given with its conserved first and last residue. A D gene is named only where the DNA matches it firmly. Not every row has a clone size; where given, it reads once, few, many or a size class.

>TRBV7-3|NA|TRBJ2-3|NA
TGTGCCAGCAGCTTAATCCCTAGCGAGTTGGCAGATACGCAGTATTTT
CASSLIPSELADTQYF
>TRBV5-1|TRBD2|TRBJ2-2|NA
TGCGCCAGCAGCCTCCATAGCGGGGGAACGACCGGGGAGCTGTTTTTT
CASSLHSGGTTGELFF
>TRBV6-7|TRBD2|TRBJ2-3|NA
TGTGCCAGCAGTCCGCGGACTAGCGGGGGGGCACGGGATACGCAGTATTTT
CASSPRTSGGARDTQYF
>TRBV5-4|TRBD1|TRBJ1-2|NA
TGTGCCAGCAACCCGGACAGGAACTATGGCTACACCTTC
CASNPDRNYGYTF
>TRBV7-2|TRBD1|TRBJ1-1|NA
TGTGCCAGCAGCCCCCGGACAGGGAGCGACACTGAAGCTTTCTTT
CASSPRTGSDTEAFF
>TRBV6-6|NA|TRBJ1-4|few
TGTGCCAGCAGCGACAGAGGAAATGAAAAACTGTTTTTT
CASSDRGNEKLFF
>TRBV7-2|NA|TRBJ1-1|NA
TGTGCCAGCACCCCTATGTACAGGGTCAATATAAACACTGAAGCTTTCTTT
CASTPMYRVNINTEAFF
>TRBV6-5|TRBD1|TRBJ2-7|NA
TGTGCCAGCAGTTACCGTGACAGGGGAGGCTACGAGCAGTACTTC
CASSYRDRGGYEQYF
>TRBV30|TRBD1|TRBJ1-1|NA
TGTGCCTGGAAGAATCAGGGGGCGCGAGTCGGGACGGGCCAACCGAACACTGAAGCTTTCTTT
CAWKNQGARVGTGQPNTEAFF
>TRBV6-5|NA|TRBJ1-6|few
TGTGCCAGCGCAGGGGCGAATTCACCCCTCCACTTT
CASAGANSPLHF
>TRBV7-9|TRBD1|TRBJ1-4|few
TGTGCCAGCAGCTTCGGAGGGGGCGAAAAACTGTTTTTT
CASSFGGGEKLFF
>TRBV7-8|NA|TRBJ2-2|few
TGTGCCAGCAGAATCACGGGTTTTCGGACCGGGGAGCTGTTTTTT
CASRITGFRTGELFF
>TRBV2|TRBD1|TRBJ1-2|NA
TGTGCCAGCGTGCCGACAGGGGCTAACTATGGCTACACCTTC
CASVPTGANYGYTF
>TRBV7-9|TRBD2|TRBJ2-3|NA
TGTGCCAGCAGCACGGGGTATAGCGGGGCCACAGATACGCAGTATTTT
CASSTGYSGATDTQYF
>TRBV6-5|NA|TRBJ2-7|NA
TGTGCCAGCAGTTACTCGGGGGGAACCTCCTACGAGCAGTACTTC
CASSYSGGTSYEQYF
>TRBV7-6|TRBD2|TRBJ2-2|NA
TGTGCCAGCAGCCCTAGCGGGGGCAGACCCACCGGGGAGCTGTTTTTT
CASSPSGGRPTGELFF
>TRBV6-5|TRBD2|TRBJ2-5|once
TGTGCCAGCAGCAGCCCCCCTAGCGGGCAAGAGACCCAGTACTTC
CASSSPPSGQETQYF
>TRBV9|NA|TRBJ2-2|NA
TGTGCCAGCAGCGCGTCTACCCCGGGCACCGGGGAGCTGTTTTTT
CASSASTPGTGELFF
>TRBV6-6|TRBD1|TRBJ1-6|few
TGTGCCAGCAGTTACTTTCGGACAGGGTCCTCACCCCTCCACTTT
CASSYFRTGSSPLHF
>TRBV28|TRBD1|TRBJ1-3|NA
TGTGCCAGCAGTTCAGGGGGCAGAACGGGAGGAAACACCATATATTTT
CASSSGGRTGGNTIYF
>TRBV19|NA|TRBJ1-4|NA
TGTGCCAGTAGTTCCCAAGGACAGCTAAGGGAAAAACTGTTTTTT
CASSSQGQLREKLFF
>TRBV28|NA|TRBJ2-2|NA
TGTGCCAGCAGTTTACCAGCCGGGGAGCTGTTTTTT
CASSLPAGELFF
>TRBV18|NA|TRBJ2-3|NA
TGTGCCAGCTCCTCAAGCAGGCGCACAGATACGCAGTATTTT
CASSSSRRTDTQYF
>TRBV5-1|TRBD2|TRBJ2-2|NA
TGCGCCAGCAGCTTGGCTCTAGCGGGGATCGGGGAGCTGTTTTTT
CASSLALAGIGELFF
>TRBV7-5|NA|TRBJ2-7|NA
TGTGTCAGAAGCTTAGCGGCACAGGGTTCCTACGAGCAGTACTTC
CVRSLAAQGSYEQYF
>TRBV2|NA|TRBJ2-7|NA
TGTGCCAGCAGTCCCCGGACAGCCTCCTACGAGCAGTACTTC
CASSPRTASYEQYF
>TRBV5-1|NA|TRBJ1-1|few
TGCGCCAGCAGCATCCGGGGGACGAACACTGAAGCTTTCTTT
CASSIRGTNTEAFF
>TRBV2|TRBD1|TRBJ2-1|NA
TGTGCCAGCAGTCAGGTCAGGGGGCTTCCGAGCTCCTACAATGAGCAGTTCTTC
CASSQVRGLPSSYNEQFF
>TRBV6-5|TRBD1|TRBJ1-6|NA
TGTGCCAGCAGACGGGACAGTCGTAGTTCACCCCTCCACTTT
CASRRDSRSSPLHF
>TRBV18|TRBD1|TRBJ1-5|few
TGTGCCAGCTCACCTGACAGGGGCAATCAGCCCCAGCATTTT
CASSPDRGNQPQHF
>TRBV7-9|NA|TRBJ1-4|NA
TGTGCCAGCAGCCTTTATCCAGGGGAGGGTGAAAAACTGTTTTTT
CASSLYPGEGEKLFF
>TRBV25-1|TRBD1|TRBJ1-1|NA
TGTGCCAGCAGTGGGGACAGGGGTTTCACTGAAGCTTTCTTT
CASSGDRGFTEAFF
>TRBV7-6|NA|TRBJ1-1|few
TGTGCCAGCAGCTTATCGACAGGAATAATGAACACTGAAGCTTTCTTT
CASSLSTGIMNTEAFF
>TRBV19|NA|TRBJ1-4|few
TGTGCCAGTAGTATATACGGGACATCAGGGGTTGAAAAACTGTTTTTT
CASSIYGTSGVEKLFF
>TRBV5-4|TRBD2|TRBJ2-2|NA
TGTGCCAGCAGCCCGGGGGGGGAGAACACCGGGGAGCTGTTTTTT
CASSPGGENTGELFF
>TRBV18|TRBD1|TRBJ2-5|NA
TGTGCCAGCTCATATACGACAGGGGCTAAAGAGACCCAGTACTTC
CASSYTTGAKETQYF
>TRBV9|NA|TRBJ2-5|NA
TGTGCCAGCAGCGTAGGGGGGGTCCGGGAGACCCAGTACTTC
CASSVGGVRETQYF
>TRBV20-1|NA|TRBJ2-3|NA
TGCAGTGCTAAGTTTTTGGACAGCCCTATGTTT
CSAKFLDSPMF
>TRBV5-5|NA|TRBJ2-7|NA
TGTGCCAGCACCGCCCGCGGAGAGCTATCCTACGAGCAGTACTTC
CASTARGELSYEQYF
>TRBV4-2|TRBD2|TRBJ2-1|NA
TGTGCCAGCAGCCAAGATTCGGGGGGTTCTAGTATCTTCAATGAGCAGTTCTTC
CASSQDSGGSSIFNEQFF
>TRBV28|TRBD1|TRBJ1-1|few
TGTGCCAGCAGTTTATTGTTTGGCCAGGGGGGCAAGGCTGAAGCTTTCTTT
CASSLLFGQGGKAEAFF
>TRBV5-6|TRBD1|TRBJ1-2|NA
TGTGCCAGTGGGACAGCCTGGACCGGTGGCTACACCTTC
CASGTAWTGGYTF
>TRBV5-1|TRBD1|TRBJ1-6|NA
TGCGCCAGCAGCTTGGGGACAGGGGATTCACCCCTCCACTTT
CASSLGTGDSPLHF
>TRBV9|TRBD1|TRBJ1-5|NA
TGTGCCAGCAGCCCCGGGACAGGGGGTCAGCCCCAGCATTTT
CASSPGTGGQPQHF